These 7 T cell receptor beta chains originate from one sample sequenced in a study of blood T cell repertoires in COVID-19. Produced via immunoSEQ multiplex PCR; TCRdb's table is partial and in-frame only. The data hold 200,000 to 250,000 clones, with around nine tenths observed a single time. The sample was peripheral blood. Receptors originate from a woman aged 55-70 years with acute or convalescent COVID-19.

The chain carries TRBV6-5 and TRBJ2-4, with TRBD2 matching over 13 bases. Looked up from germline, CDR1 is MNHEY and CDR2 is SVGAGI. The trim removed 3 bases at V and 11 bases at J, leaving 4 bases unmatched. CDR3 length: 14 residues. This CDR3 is CASSYLLAGGVQYF. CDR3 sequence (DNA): TGTGCCAGCAGTTATTTACTAGCGGGAGGGGTTCAGTACTTC.

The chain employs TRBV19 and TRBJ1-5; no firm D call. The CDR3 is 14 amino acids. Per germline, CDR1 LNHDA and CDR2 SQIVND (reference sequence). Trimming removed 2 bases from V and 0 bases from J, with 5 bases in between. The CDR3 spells CASSISNSNQPQHF. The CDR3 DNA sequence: TGTGCCAGTAGTATAAGCAATAGCAATCAGCCCCAGCATTTT. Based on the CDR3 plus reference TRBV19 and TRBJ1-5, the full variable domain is DGGITQSPKYLFRKEGQNVTLSCEQNLNHDAMYWYRQDPGQGLRLIYYSQIVNDFQKGDIAEGYSVSREKKESFPLTVTSAQKNPTAFYLCASSISNSNQPQHFGDGTRLSIL.

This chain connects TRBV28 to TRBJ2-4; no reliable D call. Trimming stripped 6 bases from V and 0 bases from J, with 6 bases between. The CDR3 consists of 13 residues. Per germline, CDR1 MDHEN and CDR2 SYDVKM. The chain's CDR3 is CASSLLAKNIQYF. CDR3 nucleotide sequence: TGTGCCAGCAGCTTACTAGCCAAAAACATTCAGTACTTC.

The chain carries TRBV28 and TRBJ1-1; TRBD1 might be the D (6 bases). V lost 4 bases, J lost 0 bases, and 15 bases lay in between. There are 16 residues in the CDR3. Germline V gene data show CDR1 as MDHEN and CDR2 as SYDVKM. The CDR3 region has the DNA TGTGCCAGCAGTTCAGGCCCGACAGGTATGAACACTGAAGCTTTCTTT. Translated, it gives CASSSGPTGMNTEAFF.

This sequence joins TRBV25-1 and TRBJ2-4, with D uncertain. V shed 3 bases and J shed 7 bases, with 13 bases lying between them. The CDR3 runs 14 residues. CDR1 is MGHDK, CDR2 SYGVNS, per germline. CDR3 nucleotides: TGTGCCAGCAGTGACAATCACCAGTCCAACATTCAGTACTTC. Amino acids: CASSDNHQSNIQYF.

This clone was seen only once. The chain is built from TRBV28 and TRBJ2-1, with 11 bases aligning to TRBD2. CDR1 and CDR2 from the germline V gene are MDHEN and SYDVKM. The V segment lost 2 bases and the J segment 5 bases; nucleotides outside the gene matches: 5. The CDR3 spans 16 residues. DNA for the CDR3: TGTGCCAGCAGTTTAATGGGACTAGCGGCTAACAATGAGCAGTTCTTC. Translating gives CASSLMGLAANNEQFF.

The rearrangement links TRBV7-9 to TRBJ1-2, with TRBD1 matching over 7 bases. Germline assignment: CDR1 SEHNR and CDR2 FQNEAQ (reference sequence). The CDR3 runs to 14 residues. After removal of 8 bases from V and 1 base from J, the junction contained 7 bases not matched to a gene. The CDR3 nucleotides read TGTGCCAGCGGGGGTTACAGGGGTAACTATGGCTACACCTTC. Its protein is CASGGYRGNYGYTF.